This TCR beta chain is drawn from a study of T cells in Graves' hyperthyroidism and ophthalmopathy. About the study: Peripheral blood was drawn at first diagnosis, prior to all treatment.

A roughly 10 ml volume of fresh peripheral blood provided the PBMCs. The CDR3 contains 14 residues. V was trimmed by 3 bases and J by 4 bases, leaving 12 bases between them. Points on this clonotype: The antigen is not known.

Study-wide results and caveats: Among clonotypes expanded in thyroid above 0.001, most were also found in blood.

From RNA transcripts, TCR beta CDR3 regions were amplified. The study used the HTBI primer set for a first-round RT-PCR of the TCR CDR3. TCRdb re-called the multiplex PCR reads with MiXCR, one entry per CDR3 protein. The sample holds some 550,000 distinct CDR3 sequences, under 25% seen once. This clonotype originated in a man aged 18 to 35 with Graves' hyperthyroidism. The chain links TRBV12-3 or TRBV12-4 to TRBJ1-2, with a possible D match to TRBD1 (6 bases). Sequenced sample: blood. Here the CDR3 DNA reads TGTGCCAGCAGTTTGTCGGGGGGCATCTATGGCTACACCTTC. Protein product: CASSLSGGIYGYTF.